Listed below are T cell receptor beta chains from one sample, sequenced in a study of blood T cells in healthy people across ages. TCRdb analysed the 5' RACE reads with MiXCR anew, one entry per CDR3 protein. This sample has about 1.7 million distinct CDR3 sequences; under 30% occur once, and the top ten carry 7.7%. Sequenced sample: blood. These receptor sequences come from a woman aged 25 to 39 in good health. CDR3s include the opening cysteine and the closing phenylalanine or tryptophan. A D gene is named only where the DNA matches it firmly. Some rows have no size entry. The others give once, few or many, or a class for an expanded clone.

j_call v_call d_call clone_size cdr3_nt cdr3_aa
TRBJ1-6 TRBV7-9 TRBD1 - TGTGCCAGCAGCCAGGGGGACCTCGACGCTTCACCCCTCCACTTT CASSQGDLDASPLHF
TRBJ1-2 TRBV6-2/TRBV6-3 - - TGTGCCAGCAGTTACCGGACAGACCTAAACTATGGCTACACCTTC CASSYRTDLNYGYTF
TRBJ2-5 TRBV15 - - TGTGCCATCGGTACGGCAGGGGGGACAGAGACCCAGTACTTC CAIGTAGGTETQYF
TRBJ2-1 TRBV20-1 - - TGCAGTGCTAGCGGTCTCAATGAGCAGTTCTTC CSASGLNEQFF
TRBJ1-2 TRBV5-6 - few TGTGCCAGCAGCCCTATGGAGTTCTATGGCTACACCTTC CASSPMEFYGYTF
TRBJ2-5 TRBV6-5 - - TGTGCCAGCAGGACGGGGACGGTGGGCGAGTATGAGTACTTC CASRTGTVGEYEYF
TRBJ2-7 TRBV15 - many TGTGCCACCAGCGCGGACACGGGCTACGAGCAGTACTTC CATSADTGYEQYF
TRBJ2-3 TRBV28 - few TGTGCCAGCAGGGGGGGGGGCCTTAGCACAGATACGCAGTATTTT CASRGGGLSTDTQYF
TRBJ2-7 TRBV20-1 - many TGCAGTGCTACGCCCCACTCAGAGGTATCCTACGAGCAGTACTTC CSATPHSEVSYEQYF
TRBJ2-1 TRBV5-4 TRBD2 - TGTGCCACTAAGCCAGCGGGGGACAATGAGCAGTTCTTC CATKPAGDNEQFF
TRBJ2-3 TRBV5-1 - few TGCGCCAGCAGCGATGTGAGGGGCACAGATACGCAGTATTTT CASSDVRGTDTQYF
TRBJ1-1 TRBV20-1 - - TGCAGTGCCAGACAGACGGGGAACACTGAAGCTTTCTTT CSARQTGNTEAFF
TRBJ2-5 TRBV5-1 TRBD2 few TGCGCCAGCAGCGCGGGACTAGCGGGAGTAGCTGAGCAGTACTTC CASSAGLAGVAEQYF
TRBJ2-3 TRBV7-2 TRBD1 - TGTGCCAGCAGCTTCACCGGGACAGTTGCTAGCACAGATACGCAGTATTTT CASSFTGTVASTDTQYF
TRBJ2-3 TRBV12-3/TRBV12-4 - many TGTGCCAGCAGTTTTGGAGTCACAGATACGCAGTATTTT CASSFGVTDTQYF
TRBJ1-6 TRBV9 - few TGTGCCAGCAGCGTGGACGGTTCTAATTCACCCCTCCACTTT CASSVDGSNSPLHF
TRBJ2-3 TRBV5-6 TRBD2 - TGTGCCAGCAGCTTGGGGCGTAGCGGGGGACCACGTGGGCAGTATTTT CASSLGRSGGPRGQYF
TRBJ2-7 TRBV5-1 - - TGCGCCAGCAGCTTGGGGGACATTGGGTTACGGCAGTACTTC CASSLGDIGLRQYF
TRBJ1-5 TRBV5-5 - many TGTGCCAGCAGCTTGTTGGGGGCAAGCAATCAGCCCCAGCATTTT CASSLLGASNQPQHF
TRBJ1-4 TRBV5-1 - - TGCGCCAGCAGCTTGGGGGTTGCAACTAATGAAAAACTGTTTTTT CASSLGVATNEKLFF
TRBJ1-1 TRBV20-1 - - TGCAGTGCTAGAGTACAAGGGGGGCCGATCACTGAAGCTTTCTTT CSARVQGGPITEAFF
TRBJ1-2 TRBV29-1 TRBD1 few TGCAGCATTGACCGACAGGGGGATGGCTACACCTTC CSIDRQGDGYTF
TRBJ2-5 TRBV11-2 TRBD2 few TGTGCCAGCAGCTTAAATCTCGCGGGGGGGGAAGAGACCCAGTACTTC CASSLNLAGGEETQYF
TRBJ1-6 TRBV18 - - TGTGCCAACTCACGCCGACGGCAGGTCCAGACTCCCCTCCACTTT CANSRRRQVQTPLHF
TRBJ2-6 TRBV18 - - TGTGCCAGCTCAAGGGGAACCGGGGCCAACGTCCTGACTTTC CASSRGTGANVLTF
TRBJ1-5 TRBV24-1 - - TGTGCCACCAGGGGAACGGGGAGTTCCCAGGCCCAGCATTTT CATRGTGSSQAQHF
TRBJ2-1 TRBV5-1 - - TGCGCCAGCAGCTTGAGTGGCGGGGATCACGGACAGTTCTTC CASSLSGGDHGQFF
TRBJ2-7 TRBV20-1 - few TGCGGTGCTAGGGGTACTCGGGCGACCTACGAGCAGTACTTC CGARGTRATYEQYF
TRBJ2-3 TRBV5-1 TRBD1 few TGCGCCAGCAGCATGGCGACAGGGGGCGTAGCAGATACGCAGTATTTT CASSMATGGVADTQYF
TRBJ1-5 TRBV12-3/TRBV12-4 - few TGTGCCAGCAGTTTATCTCACGGGGGCAATCAGCCCCAGCATTTT CASSLSHGGNQPQHF
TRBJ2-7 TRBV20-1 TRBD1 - TGCAGTGCTAGAGGACAGGGGCAGTACGAGCAGTACTTC CSARGQGQYEQYF
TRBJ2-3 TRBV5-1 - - TGCGCCAGCAGCTTCGCCTCGGTGGCAGGGTATGGAGATACGCAGTATTTT CASSFASVAGYGDTQYF
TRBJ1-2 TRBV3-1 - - TGTGCCAGCAGCCAAGCCCCTGGGAGCTACACCTTC CASSQAPGSYTF
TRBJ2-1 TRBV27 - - TGTGCCAGCAGTCACCTACTGGGCTACTACAATGAGCAGTTCTTC CASSHLLGYYNEQFF
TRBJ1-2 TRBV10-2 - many TGCGCCAGCAGTGACCGATCCCCAGGAAACTATGGCTACACCTTC CASSDRSPGNYGYTF
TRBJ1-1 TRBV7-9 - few TGTGCCAGCAGAACCTCGGAGGGGGGGTACACTGAAGCTTTCTTT CASRTSEGGYTEAFF
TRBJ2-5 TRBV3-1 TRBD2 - TGTGCCAGCAGCCAAGATCTTAGTGGCGCGGGGGGCCAGGGAGAGACCCAGTACTTC CASSQDLSGAGGQGETQYF
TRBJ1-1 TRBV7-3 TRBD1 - TGTGCCAGCAGCTTAATCCCCGGGACAGGGGGACCGAACACTGAAGCTTTCTTT CASSLIPGTGGPNTEAFF
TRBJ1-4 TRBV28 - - TGTGCCAGCACGTCCGGGGGGGGGATTAATGAAAAACTGTTTTTT CASTSGGGINEKLFF
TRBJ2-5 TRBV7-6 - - TGTGCCAGCAGCGCCGCAGGCCGACAAGAGACCCAGTACTTC CASSAAGRQETQYF
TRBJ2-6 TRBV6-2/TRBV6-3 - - TGTGCCAGCAGTTACTCCGGGGCAGGGGCCGGAGCCAACGTCCTGACTTTC CASSYSGAGAGANVLTF
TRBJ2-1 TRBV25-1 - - TGTGCCAGCAGTGATTTCTTACCTACCAATTTCGTCGATGAGCAGTTCTTC CASSDFLPTNFVDEQFF
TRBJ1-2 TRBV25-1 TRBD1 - TGTGCCAGCAGCGTAACCGGGACAGCTTTTGGCTACACCTTC CASSVTGTAFGYTF
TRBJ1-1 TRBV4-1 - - TGCGCCAGCAGCCAAGGTACAGGGTCTGACGCTTTCTTT CASSQGTGSDAFF
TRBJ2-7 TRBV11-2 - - TGTGCCAGCAGGTTCACTAGTTTCGACGAGCAGTACTTC CASRFTSFDEQYF
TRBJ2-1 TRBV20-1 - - TGCAGTGCTAGAGTGTGGCGACACAATGAGCAGTTCTTC CSARVWRHNEQFF
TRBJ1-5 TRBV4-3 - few TGCGCCAGCAGCCCAAATAGGACACCGAAGGGAGCACCCCAGCATTTT CASSPNRTPKGAPQHF
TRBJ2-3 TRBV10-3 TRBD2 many TGTGCCATCAGTGAGGAGCGGGAGTCGGAAGATACGCAGTATTTT CAISEERESEDTQYF
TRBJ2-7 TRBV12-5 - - TGTGCCAGTGGTTTGGTACTTAGCGGTTTACGGGGAGAGCAGTACTTC CASGLVLSGLRGEQYF
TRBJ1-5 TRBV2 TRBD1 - TGTGCCAGCAGTCAGGGGGCTAACAATCAGCCCCAGCATTTT CASSQGANNQPQHF
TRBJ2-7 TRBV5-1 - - TGCGCCAGCAGCCGGGGGGATGCAGGGGCTGACGAGCAGTACTTC CASSRGDAGADEQYF
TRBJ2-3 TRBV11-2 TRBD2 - TGTGCCAGCAGCTTAGATAAACGGGGACTAGCGGAAAGCACAGATACGCAGTATTTT CASSLDKRGLAESTDTQYF
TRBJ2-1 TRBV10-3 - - TGTGCCATCAGGTCCGAGACCCAGCCAGACAATGAGCAGTTCTTC CAIRSETQPDNEQFF
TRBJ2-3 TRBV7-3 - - TGTGCCAGCAGCTTAGAGGCTGTGGGCACAGATACGCAGTATTTT CASSLEAVGTDTQYF